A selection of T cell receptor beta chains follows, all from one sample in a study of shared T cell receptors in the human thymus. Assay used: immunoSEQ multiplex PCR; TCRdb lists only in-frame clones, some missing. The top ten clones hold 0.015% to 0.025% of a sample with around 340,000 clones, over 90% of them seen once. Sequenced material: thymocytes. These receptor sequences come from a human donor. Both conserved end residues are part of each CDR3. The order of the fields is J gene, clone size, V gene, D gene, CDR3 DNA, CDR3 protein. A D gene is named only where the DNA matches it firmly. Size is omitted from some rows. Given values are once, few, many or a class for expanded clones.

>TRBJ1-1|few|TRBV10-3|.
TGTGCCATCAGCGCCGGGTCGGCTGAAGCTTTCTTT
CAISAGSAEAFF
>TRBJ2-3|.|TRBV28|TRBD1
TGTGCCAGCAGTTCCCCCAGGACAGGGCACCTACGTCGCGGTACGCAGTATTTT
CASSSPRTGHLRRGTQYF
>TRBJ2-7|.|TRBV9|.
TGTGCCAGCAGCGTAGCTGGGGCGAAGGCGTCCTACGAGCAGTACTTC
CASSVAGAKASYEQYF
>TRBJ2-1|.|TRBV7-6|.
TGTGCCAGCAGCTCCCGGGGGACAGATACGGAGAATGAGCAGTTCTTC
CASSSRGTDTENEQFF
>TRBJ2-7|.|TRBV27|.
TGTGCCAGCAGAGGGACAAAGAGCTCCTACGAGCAGTACTTC
CASRGTKSSYEQYF
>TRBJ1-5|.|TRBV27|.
TGTGCCAGCAGTTTAAGGGCCCACAGAGGCCCTAGCAATCAGCCCCAGCATTTT
CASSLRAHRGPSNQPQHF
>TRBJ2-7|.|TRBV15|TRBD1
TGTGCCACCAGCGACAGGGTAAGAGAGCAGTACTTC
CATSDRVREQYF
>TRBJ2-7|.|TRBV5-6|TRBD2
TGTGCCAGCAGCCCGGGACTAGCGTCCGGCTGGTACGAGCAGTACTTC
CASSPGLASGWYEQYF
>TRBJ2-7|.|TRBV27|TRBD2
TGTGCCAGCAGCAAAACGGGACTAGTGGGGGAGCAGTACTTC
CASSKTGLVGEQYF
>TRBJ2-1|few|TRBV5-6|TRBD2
TGTGCCAGCAGGGGGACTAGCGGGGCCTACAATGAGCAGTTCTTC
CASRGTSGAYNEQFF
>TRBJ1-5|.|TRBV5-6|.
TGTGCCAGCAGCAACTCGGGGGAGGGTCAGCCCCAGCATTTT
CASSNSGEGQPQHF
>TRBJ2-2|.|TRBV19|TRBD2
TGTGCCAGTAGTATAAACCGCCCTGGGGCTAGCGGGAGGGCCGGGGAGCTGTTTTTT
CASSINRPGASGRAGELFF
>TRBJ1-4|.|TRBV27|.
TGTGCCAGTGGGACCGGAGAAAAACTGTTTTTT
CASGTGEKLFF
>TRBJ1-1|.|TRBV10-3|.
TGTGCCATCAAGGGAGGGGGGACCGAAGCTTTCTTT
CAIKGGGTEAFF
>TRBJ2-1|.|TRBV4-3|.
TGCGCCAGCAGCCAAGATGGGTTTTTCTACAATGAGCAGTTCTTC
CASSQDGFFYNEQFF
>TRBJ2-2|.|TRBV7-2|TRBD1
TGTGCCAGCAGACCGAGACAGGGTGCCGGGGAGCTGTTTTTT
CASRPRQGAGELFF
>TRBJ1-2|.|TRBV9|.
TGTGCCAGCAGCGTAGAGGAGGGCCCCTCTACTATCGCCTTC
CASSVEEGPSTIAF
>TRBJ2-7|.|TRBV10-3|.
TGTGCCATCAGTGACACCTACGAGCAGTACTTC
CAISDTYEQYF
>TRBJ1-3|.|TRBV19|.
TGTGCCAGTAGTATACCCGGGACATCTAGTAACACCATATATTTT
CASSIPGTSSNTIYF
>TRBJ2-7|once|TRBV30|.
TGTGCCTGGAGTGAGGGAACCGGGGAGCAGTACTTC
CAWSEGTGEQYF
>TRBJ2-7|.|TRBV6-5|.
TGTGCCAGCAGTCCTTGGGGACCCCACGAGCAGTACTTC
CASSPWGPHEQYF
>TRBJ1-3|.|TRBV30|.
TGTGCCTGGAGTCCGAAATGGTCCTCTGGAAACACCATATATTTT
CAWSPKWSSGNTIYF
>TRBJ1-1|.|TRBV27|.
TGTGCCAGCAGCCTTCTGGGTGCTGAAGCTTTCTTT
CASSLLGAEAFF
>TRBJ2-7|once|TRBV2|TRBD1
TGTGCCAGCAGGGGACAGGGCCCCGCCTACGAGCAGTACTTC
CASRGQGPAYEQYF
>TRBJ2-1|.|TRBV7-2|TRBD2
TGTGCCAGCAGCTCTAGCGGGAGGGCCACTGAGCAGTTCTTC
CASSSSGRATEQFF
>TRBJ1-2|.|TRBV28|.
TGTGCCAGCAGTTTTCGGGGGAAAGGCTACACCTTC
CASSFRGKGYTF
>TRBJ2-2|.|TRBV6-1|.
TGTGCCAGCACGGACGGGAACACCGGGGAGCTGTTTTTT
CASTDGNTGELFF
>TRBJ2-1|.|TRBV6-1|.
TGTGCCAGCAAGCGTTACCCCTACAATGAGCAGTTCTTC
CASKRYPYNEQFF
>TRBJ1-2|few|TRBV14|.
TGTGCCAGCAGCCAAGAGAATCCGAATAACTATGGCTACACCTTC
CASSQENPNNYGYTF
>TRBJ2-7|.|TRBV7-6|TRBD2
TGTGCCAGCAGCCCCCGTCCGGGACTAGCGGGAGAGCACTCCTACGAGCAGTACTTC
CASSPRPGLAGEHSYEQYF
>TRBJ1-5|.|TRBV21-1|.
TGTGCCAGCAGCAGACCAATCAGGGCGCCTCAGCCCCAGCATTTT
CASSRPIRAPQPQHF
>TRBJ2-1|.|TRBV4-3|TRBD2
TGCGCCAGCAGCCAAGAAGTGTTAGCGGGAGGAAAGATAGATGAGCAGTTCTTC
CASSQEVLAGGKIDEQFF
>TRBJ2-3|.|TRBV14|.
TGTGCCAGCAGCAACCCGGGCGGCCTGGCAGCAGATACGCAGTATTTT
CASSNPGGLAADTQYF
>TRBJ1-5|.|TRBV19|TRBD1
TGTGCCAGTAGTATGTTTGCAGGGGGAAGCAATCAGCCCCAGCATTTT
CASSMFAGGSNQPQHF
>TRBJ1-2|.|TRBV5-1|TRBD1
TGCGCCAGCAGCCTTGATCTTGGGACAGACTATGGCTACACCTTC
CASSLDLGTDYGYTF
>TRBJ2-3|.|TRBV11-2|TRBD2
TGTGCCAGCAGCCCGGGGAGGGCCAATAGCACAGATACGCAGTATTTT
CASSPGRANSTDTQYF
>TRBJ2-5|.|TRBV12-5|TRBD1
TGTGCTAGTGGCCCCGGGACAGCCCAAGAGACCCAGTACTTC
CASGPGTAQETQYF